One sample yielded the 2 T cell receptor beta chains listed below, sequenced in a study of human T cells and chemical hapten exposure. The time point: patch test 3, about 24 weeks after DPC sensitization. As for treatment: therapeutic diphenylcyclopropenone sensitization with weekly scalp DPC. TCRdb independently ran MiXCR on the RACE reads; one entry per CDR3 protein. The sample carries 130,000 or so distinct CDR3 sequences, about 10% recorded once. The starting material was whole blood, obtained in connection with sensitization to the hapten diphenylcyclopropenone (DPC). These TCRs come from a woman aged 50 to 65 with alopecia areata. Some clones in this sample may be carry-over from other donors' samples.

Only a few counts were recorded for this clonotype. V and J are TRBV18 and TRBJ1-5; D is uncertain. Germline V gene sequence: CDR1 KGHSH, CDR2 LQKENI. The CDR3 contains 14 residues. V lost 3 bases and J 5 bases, leaving 11 bases between the germline ends. The CDR3 loop reads CASSPYTGDQPQHF. As DNA, the CDR3 is TGTGCCAGCTCACCCTACACGGGAGATCAGCCCCAGCATTTT.

This chain uses TRBV7-8 with TRBJ2-1, with D perhaps TRBD1 (6 bases). The V gene lost 1 base and the J gene lost 6 bases, with 16 bases spanning the gap. The length of the CDR3 is 16 residues. Looked up from germline, CDR1 is SGHVS and CDR2 is FQNEAQ. DNA of the CDR3: TGTGCCAGCAGCTTAGGCGTAAGGGACAAACGCAATGAGCAGTTCTTC. Translation: CASSLGVRDKRNEQFF.